The clone carrying this TCR beta chain has only a few counts. Time point described: blood 2 weeks post-SBRT. Treatment in this sample: 15 Gy SBRT to primary tumor, nephrectomy 4 weeks later. Generated by immunoSEQ multiplex PCR, the TCRdb table keeps only in-frame clones and is missing some. Among approximately 49,000 clones listed, 80% were seen once. This record comes from a study of radiation and T cells in renal cell carcinoma. This CDR3 region has 15 residues. Trimming pared 0 bases from V and 8 bases from J, leaving 17 bases between. The germline V gene has CDR1 SGHNT and CDR2 YYREEE (reference sequence).

This TCR came from a woman aged 65 to 85 with renal cell carcinoma. The sequencing here drew on blood, taken from a patient whose treatment included radiotherapy and nephrectomy. The chain recombines TRBV5-4 with TRBJ1-2, with a weak D call TRBD1 (5 bases). CDR3 nucleotide sequence: TGTGCCAGCAGCTTGGCTGACAGACCCTTCGGGGGCTACACCTTC. Protein sequence: CASSLADRPFGGYTF. Complete variable domain (other parts from reference TRBV5-4 and TRBJ1-2): ETGVTQSPTHLIKTRGQQVTLRCSSQSGHNTVSWYQQALGQGPQFIFQYYREEENGRGNFPPRFSGLQFPNYSSELNVNALELDDSALYLCASSLADRPFGGYTFGSGTRLTVV.